These 24 T cell receptor beta chains originate from one sample sequenced in a study of blood T cell repertoires in COVID-19. Some clones are missing from TCRdb's copy, which holds only in-frame ones; the method was immunoSEQ multiplex PCR. This repertoire shows nearly 200,000 clones, around four fifths found once; its top ten account for 20%. The sequenced sample was peripheral blood. These receptors were obtained from a human donor in a cohort sampled during active COVID-19.

The rearrangement uses TRBV27 and TRBJ2-7; 9 nucleotides agree with TRBD2. After removal of 4 bases from V and 2 bases from J, the junction contained 6 bases not matched to a gene. Germline V lookup: CDR1 MNHEY, CDR2 SMNVEV (reference sequence). This CDR3 region has 15 residues. The CDR3 sequence is CASSSSGRFAYEQYF. CDR3 DNA: TGTGCCAGCAGTTCCAGCGGGAGGTTCGCCTACGAGCAGTACTTC.

The chain uses TRBV7-8 and TRBJ2-6; D gene unclear. The CDR3 runs 16 residues. Trimming shortened V by 0 bases and J by 2 bases, and 8 bases separated the two germline ends. CDR1 and CDR2 (germline): SGHVS, FQNEAQ. CDR3 bases: TGTGCCAGCAGCTTAGCAAGAAGCCCTGGGGCCAACGTCCTGACTTTC. Amino acids: CASSLARSPGANVLTF.

The rearrangement joins TRBV7-3 to TRBJ2-3; 11 positions match TRBD2. The CDR3 is 16 amino acids. V lost 0 bases, J lost 3 bases, and 2 bases stayed unmatched. Germline-derived CDR1 and CDR2 are SGHTA and FQGTGA. The CDR3 DNA reads TGTGCCAGCAGCTTAACAACTAGCGGGGGAACAGATACGCAGTATTTT. Protein sequence: CASSLTTSGGTDTQYF.

V is TRBV20-1 and J is TRBJ2-5, with D possibly matching TRBD1 (6 bases). This CDR3 spans 10 amino acids. V was shortened by 8 bases and J by 5 bases, with 9 bases between the two germline ends. Germline CDR1 is DFQATT and CDR2 is SNEGSKA (reference sequence). CDR3 loop: CSPRGETQYF. In DNA, the CDR3 is TGCAGTCCGAGGGGGGAGACCCAGTACTTC.

The chain recombines TRBV5-1 with TRBJ1-5, with D perhaps matching TRBD1 (5 bases). The CDR3 loop spans 15 amino acids. Germline lookup yields CDR1 SGHRS and CDR2 YFSETQ. V lost 1 base, J lost 4 bases, and 12 bases lay in between. This CDR3 is CASSLQGQRNQPQHF. The CDR3 region has the DNA TGCGCCAGCAGCTTGCAGGGCCAGAGGAATCAGCCCCAGCATTTT. The variable domain in full, completed from reference TRBV5-1 and TRBJ1-5, reads KAGVTQTPRYLIKTRGQQVTLSCSPISGHRSVSWYQQTPGQGLQFLFEYFSETQRNKGNFPGRFSGRQFSNSRSEMNVSTLELGDSALYLCASSLQGQRNQPQHFGDGTRLSIL.

The chain links TRBV2 to TRBJ2-1; tentative D call: TRBD1 (6 bases). V was clipped by 6 bases and J by 2 bases, with 11 bases between them. This CDR3 contains 14 residues. CDR1 is SNHLY and CDR2 is FYNNEI in the germline V gene. CDR3 sequence (DNA): TGTGCCAGCAGAGCAAGGACAGCCTACAATGAGCAGTTCTTC. Translated, it gives CASRARTAYNEQFF.

This chain uses TRBV5-1 with TRBJ2-1, with D possibly TRBD2 on 5 matching bases. The germline V gene encodes CDR1 SGHRS and CDR2 YFSETQ. The CDR3 runs to 15 residues. V was shortened by 0 bases and J by 3 bases, with 10 bases between the two germline ends. Here the CDR3 reads CASSLGSVGYNEQFF. CDR3 nucleotide sequence: TGCGCCAGCAGCTTGGGTAGCGTAGGCTACAATGAGCAGTTCTTC.

The V gene is TRBV12-3 or TRBV12-4, the J gene TRBJ2-7; TRBD1 aligns across 7 bases. Losses at the gene ends were 6 bases for V and 2 bases for J; bases not matched to a gene: 4. The CDR3 length is 13 residues. The CDR3, as DNA: TGTGCCAGCAGCAGGGGACAGACCTACGAGCAGTACTTC. Protein product: CASSRGQTYEQYF.

The gene calls are TRBV10-3 and TRBJ2-1; a weak D match, TRBD1 (6 bases). The CDR3 has 13 residues. Trimming removed 8 bases from V and 10 bases from J, with 18 bases in between. Germline CDR1 and CDR2: ENHRY and SYGVKD. The CDR3 sequence: CAIHQTGLAEQFF. The CDR3 DNA sequence: TGTGCCATCCACCAGACAGGCCTCGCGGAGCAGTTCTTC.

This chain uses TRBV30 with TRBJ1-6; TRBD1 aligns across 11 bases. This CDR3 region has 17 residues. Germline V gives CDR1 GTSNPN, CDR2 SVGIG (reference sequence). Trimming at V came to 4 bases and at J to 6 bases, leaving 11 bases not matched to a gene. CDR3 region: CAWTPLRDRGINSPLHF. DNA of the CDR3: TGTGCCTGGACCCCTCTGAGGGACAGGGGGATTAATTCACCCCTCCACTTT.

This clone was detected many times. This rearrangement joins TRBV7-6 to TRBJ1-4; 9 positions agree with TRBD1. The trim removed 7 bases at V and 5 bases at J, leaving 5 bases unmatched. Germline lookup yields CDR1 SGHVS and CDR2 FNYEAQ. The CDR3 is 14 residues long. CDR3 sequence reads: CASTSGQGNEKLFF. The CDR3 DNA sequence: TGTGCCAGCACCTCGGGACAGGGAAATGAAAAACTGTTTTTT.

The rearrangement links TRBV18 to TRBJ1-5, with D possibly TRBD1 on 5 matching bases. The CDR3 has 15 residues. CDR1 is KGHSH and CDR2 is LQKENI in the germline V gene. Trimming removed 1 base from V and 4 bases from J, with 11 bases in between. CDR3 protein: CASSPQSQGNQPQHF. DNA of the CDR3: TGTGCCAGCTCACCACAGTCTCAGGGTAATCAGCCCCAGCATTTT.

The V gene is TRBV4-1, the J gene TRBJ1-4; unclear D gene. The CDR3 contains 16 residues. Germline-derived CDR1 and CDR2 are MGHRA and YSYEKL. Trimming took off 1 base at V and 7 bases at J, with 16 bases between the two ends. CDR3 in DNA: TGCGCCAGCAGCCAAGTCCCCGTGGGAGGTGGTGAAAAACTGTTTTTT. Its translation: CASSQVPVGGGEKLFF.

The chain joins TRBV5-1 to TRBJ1-5; D gene uncertain. Germline V gene lookup returns CDR1 SGHRS and CDR2 YFSETQ. This CDR3 region has 16 residues. V shed 0 bases and J shed 0 bases, with 10 bases lying between them. This chain's CDR3 is CASSLDGDYSNQPQHF. CDR3 DNA: TGCGCCAGCAGCTTGGACGGGGATTATAGCAATCAGCCCCAGCATTTT.

This clone was counted between two and nine times. The chain recombines TRBV6-2 or TRBV6-3 with TRBJ2-7; D remains ambiguous. Trimming pared 2 bases from V and 4 bases from J, leaving 6 bases between. This CDR3 spans 12 amino acids. The germline V gene has CDR1 MNHEY and CDR2 SVGEGT. The DNA of the CDR3 is TGTGCCAGCAGTTACACGGAGTACGAGCAGTACTTC. Translating it yields CASSYTEYEQYF.

The genes are TRBV2 and TRBJ1-3; 9 positions agree with TRBD1. Germline CDR1 SNHLY, CDR2 FYNNEI. The V and J ends lost 6 bases and 6 bases, in that order; junction bases with no gene match: 6. This CDR3 has 14 amino acids. The CDR3 is CASRQGAKSNTIYF. The CDR3 region has the DNA TGTGCCAGCAGACAGGGGGCGAAATCAAACACCATATATTTT.

This clone has just one count. The J gene is TRBJ2-7, the V gene TRBV7-8; no clear D. The CDR3 is 12 amino acids. Germline values: CDR1 SGHVS, CDR2 FQNEAQ. V was trimmed by 5 bases and J by 3 bases, leaving 8 bases between them. CDR3 sequence: CASSIVLYEQYF. The CDR3 bases are TGTGCCAGCAGCATAGTCCTCTACGAGCAGTACTTC.

V is TRBV3-1 (or the pseudogene TRBV3-2) and J is TRBJ2-1; tentative D call: TRBD2 (6 bases). With 6 bases removed from V and 9 bases from J, the gap between germline ends came to 21 bases. The CDR3 has 15 amino acids. Looked up from germline, CDR1 is LGHDT and CDR2 is YNNKEL (reference sequence). CDR3 sequence (DNA): TGTGCCAGCAGTCCCCCCAAGACTAGTAAAGGTGAGCAGTTCTTC. Amino acid sequence: CASSPPKTSKGEQFF.

This clone was found a few times. V gene TRBV18 combines with J gene TRBJ1-3; 8 nucleotides agree with TRBD1. With 5 bases clipped from V and 3 bases from J, the junction kept 12 bases outside the gene matches. CDR1 is KGHSH and CDR2 is LQKENI in the germline V gene. This CDR3 has 17 residues. CDR3 loop: CASSENYGQGDGNTIYF. The CDR3 DNA follows: TGTGCCAGCTCAGAAAATTATGGACAGGGCGATGGAAACACCATATATTTT.

The chain carries TRBV19 and TRBJ1-5, with D possibly being TRBD1 (6 bases). The germline V gene has CDR1 LNHDA and CDR2 SQIVND (reference sequence). This CDR3 spans 14 amino acids. The V gene lost 6 bases and the J gene lost 7 bases, with 16 bases spanning the gap. CDR3 protein: CASRNGAGVQPQHF. CDR3 coding DNA: TGTGCCAGTAGGAATGGGGCAGGGGTCCAGCCCCAGCATTTT.

The V call is TRBV29-1, the J call TRBJ2-2; D gene unclear. This CDR3 is built from 15 residues. Deletions cut 4 bases from V and 3 bases from J, with 15 bases between. CDR1 and CDR2 (germline): SQVTM, ANQGSEA. The CDR3 region has the DNA TGCAGCGTTGGGTCTACCGGGTTCCACACCGGGGAGCTGTTTTTT. Protein product: CSVGSTGFHTGELFF.

J is TRBJ2-3 and V is TRBV19; D might be TRBD1 (5 bases). This CDR3 comprises 14 residues. The germline gives CDR1 LNHDA, CDR2 SQIVND (reference sequence). Trimming cost V 4 bases and J 2 bases, with 10 bases left between them. CDR3: CASSTRVVTDTQYF. The CDR3 DNA sequence: TGTGCCAGTAGTACCAGGGTGGTCACAGATACGCAGTATTTT.

The genes are TRBV30 and TRBJ2-7; D is perhaps TRBD2 (5 bases). V was cut by 5 bases and J by 2 bases, with 13 bases left in between. Germline-derived CDR1 and CDR2 are GTSNPN and SVGIG (reference sequence). The CDR3 has 13 amino acids. As DNA, the CDR3 is TGTGCCTGGTGGAGGCACCCAGCCTACGAGCAGTACTTC. Translation: CAWWRHPAYEQYF.

This chain links TRBV7-9 with TRBJ2-7; tentative D call: TRBD1 (6 bases). Germline loops: CDR1 SEHNR, CDR2 FQNEAQ (reference sequence). Trimming stripped 2 bases from V and 6 bases from J, with 14 bases between. The CDR3 sequence is 14 residues long. The CDR3 DNA is TGTGCCAGCAGCTTAATGGACAGATCGGGCGAGCAGTACTTC. Translated, it gives CASSLMDRSGEQYF.